This T cell receptor (beta chain) is from a study of PD-L1 blockade in urothelial cancer. Looking at the study overall: Males with bladder-origin urothelial cancer made up about 85% of the roughly 29 patients. Study-level results: A below-median TCR clonality in blood before treatment predicted better survival.

Time point of the sample: pretreatment peripheral blood. Between 1 and 8 samples, pretreatment and on-treatment, were given by each patient. Germline V gene lookup returns CDR1 LNHDA and CDR2 SQIVND (reference sequence). The CDR3 is made up of 14 amino acids. V gave up 3 bases and J gave up 2 bases, with 9 bases separating them. Worth noting for this clone: Its target is not known.

Synthetic TCR analog templates were spiked into each PCR. This table comes from immunoSEQ multiplex PCR, and its TCRdb copy is limited to in-frame clones, with some not included. The data hold 70,000 to 85,000 clones, with 90% observed a single time. The TCR sequence derives from a man in his sixties or seventies with urothelial cancer. The material was PBMCs, obtained around atezolizumab (anti-PD-L1) treatment. The chain is built from TRBV19 and TRBJ2-3; maybe TRBD2 (5 bases). The CDR3, as DNA: TGTGCCAGTAGTATCACGGGGTACACAGATACGCAGTATTTT. It specifies CASSITGYTDTQYF.